These 3 T cell receptor beta chains originate from one sample sequenced in a study of shared clonotypes between healthy human individuals. Clones were read by immunoSEQ multiplex PCR, and TCRdb kept only the in-frame ones, dropping some. The table lists 2 million or so clones, less than 95% of them singletons, with about 1.1% in the top ten. Naive CD8 isolation took CD45RO-negative cells positively selected for CCR7 and excluded terminally differentiated effector memory CD45RA+ cells. Sample: naive CD8+ T cells sorted from blood. The receptors stem from a man between 18 and 35 years old in good health.

The chain is built from TRBV19 and TRBJ1-4; D unresolved. Germline assignment: CDR1 LNHDA and CDR2 SQIVND (reference sequence). There are 13 residues in the CDR3. V lost 3 bases and J 5 bases, leaving 7 bases between the germline ends. The CDR3 sequence is CASSMYGNEKLFF. CDR3 coding DNA: TGTGCCAGTAGTATGTACGGGAATGAAAAACTGTTTTTT.

The chain carries TRBV9 and TRBJ2-4; TRBD1 matches at 9 bases. Germline loops: CDR1 SGDLS, CDR2 YYNGEE. With 3 bases clipped from V and 8 bases from J, the junction kept 0 bases outside the gene matches. The CDR3 contains 12 residues. In nucleotides, the CDR3 is TGTGCCAGCAGCGGACAGGGGGACATTCAGTACTTC. Protein: CASSGQGDIQYF.

The chain employs TRBV5-4 and TRBJ1-1, with D perhaps matching TRBD1 (5 bases). The CDR3 spans 13 residues. V lost 1 base, J lost 6 bases, and 10 bases lay in between. In germline, CDR1 is SGHNT, CDR2 YYREEE (reference sequence). The CDR3 reads CASSLNQGPEAFF. In DNA, the CDR3 is TGTGCCAGCAGCTTGAACCAGGGACCTGAAGCTTTCTTT.